This T cell receptor beta chain emerged from a study of T cell repertoires in cytomegalovirus infection (dated by TCRdb to about 2019). Context from the whole study: Donor HLA type was relevant to the analysis, because carriage of CMV infection together with the matching HLA type was indicated by public TCR beta signatures. Points the paper makes about the study in general: The ex vivo response was dominated by HLA-C-restricted CMV-specific TCR beta clonotypes, which also provided the single most frequent clonotype in two of eight donors. Carriers of CMV infection plus the relevant HLA type were discriminated by the cumulative frequency of public TCR beta family members in the study cohort and in an independent approximately 360-donor cohort.

The run used an Illumina HiSeq 1500. TCRdb itself trimmed the public reads at Q25 with fastp, ran MiXCR and retained productive beta chains. Merged by CDR3 protein, the rows form single entries marked with the most common genes and DNA. This sample gives around 170,000 distinct CDR3 sequences in total; roughly an eighth of them show up just once. 25% to 30% of the sample is taken by the ten largest. The CDR3, from cysteine to phenylalanine, totals 11 residues. Here the CDR3 DNA is all that survives: 33 bases in frame from base 1. The germline V gene encodes CDR1 LGHNT and CDR2 FRNRAP. V sheds 4 bases and J sheds 4 bases, leaving 3 bases between their ends. This clonotype was recorded at least ten times. This clone's antigen is unknown. Base qualities are not recorded, but no much larger clone differs from it by a single base.

The specimen was PBMCs. Recombination joined TRBV12-5 with TRBJ2-3; the D gene cannot be resolved reliably. The clonotype originates from a human donor in good health (CMV status not recorded). Some clones in this sample may be carry-over from other donors' samples. This receptor carries the CDR3 CASGWADTQYF. The DNA sequence reads TGTGCTAGTGGTTGGGCAGATACGCAGTATTTT.